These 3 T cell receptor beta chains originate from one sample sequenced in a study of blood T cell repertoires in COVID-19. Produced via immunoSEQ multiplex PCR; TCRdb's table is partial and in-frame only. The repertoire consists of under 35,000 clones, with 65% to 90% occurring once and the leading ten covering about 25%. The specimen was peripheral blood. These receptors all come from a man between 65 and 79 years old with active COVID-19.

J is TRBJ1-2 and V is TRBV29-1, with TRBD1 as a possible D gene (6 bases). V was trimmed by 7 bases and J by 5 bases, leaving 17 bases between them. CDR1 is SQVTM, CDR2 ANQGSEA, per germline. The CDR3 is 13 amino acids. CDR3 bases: TGCAGCGCCCTAGGGGACACAGAATATGGCTACACCTTC. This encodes CSALGDTEYGYTF. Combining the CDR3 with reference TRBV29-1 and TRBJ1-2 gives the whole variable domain SAVISQKPSRDICQRGTSLTIQCQVDSQVTMMFWYRQQPGQSLTLIATANQGSEATYESGFVIDKFPISRPNLTFSTLTVSNMSPEDSSIYLCSALGDTEYGYTFGSGTRLTVV.

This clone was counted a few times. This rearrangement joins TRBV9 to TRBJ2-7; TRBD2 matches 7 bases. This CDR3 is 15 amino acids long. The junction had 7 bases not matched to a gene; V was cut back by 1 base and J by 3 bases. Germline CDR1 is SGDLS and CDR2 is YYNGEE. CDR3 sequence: CASSVSGSGRYEQYF. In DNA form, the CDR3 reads TGTGCCAGCAGCGTAAGTGGTAGCGGGCGCTACGAGCAGTACTTC.

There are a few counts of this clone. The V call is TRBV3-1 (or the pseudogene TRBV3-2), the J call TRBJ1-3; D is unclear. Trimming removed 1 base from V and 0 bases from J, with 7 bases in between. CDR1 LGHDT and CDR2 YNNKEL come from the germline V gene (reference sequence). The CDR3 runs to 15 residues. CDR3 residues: CASSQGTRSGNTIYF. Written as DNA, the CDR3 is TGTGCCAGCAGCCAAGGCACTCGCTCTGGAAACACCATATATTTT.